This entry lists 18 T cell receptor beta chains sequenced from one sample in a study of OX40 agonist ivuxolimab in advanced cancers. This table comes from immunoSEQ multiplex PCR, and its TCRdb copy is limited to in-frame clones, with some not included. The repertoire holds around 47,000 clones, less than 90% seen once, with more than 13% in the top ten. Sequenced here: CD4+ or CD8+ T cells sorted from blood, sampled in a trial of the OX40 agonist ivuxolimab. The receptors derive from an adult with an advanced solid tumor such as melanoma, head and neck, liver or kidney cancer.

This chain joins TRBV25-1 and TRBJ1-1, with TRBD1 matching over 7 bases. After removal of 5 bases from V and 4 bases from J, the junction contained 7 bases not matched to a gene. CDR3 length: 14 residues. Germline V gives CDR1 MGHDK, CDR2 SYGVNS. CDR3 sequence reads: CASSISRQGTEAFF. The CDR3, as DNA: TGTGCCAGCAGTATTAGTAGACAGGGCACTGAAGCTTTCTTT.

The CDR3 nucleotides read TGCGCCAGCAGCCAATCAACAGGGTTCAATCAGCCCCAGCATTTT. Translation: CASSQSTGFNQPQHF. This rearrangement joins TRBV4-3 to TRBJ1-5, with D possibly matching TRBD1 (6 bases). The CDR3 contains 15 residues. V gave up 2 bases and J gave up 3 bases, with 11 bases separating them. CDR1 LGHNA and CDR2 YSLEER come from the germline V gene.

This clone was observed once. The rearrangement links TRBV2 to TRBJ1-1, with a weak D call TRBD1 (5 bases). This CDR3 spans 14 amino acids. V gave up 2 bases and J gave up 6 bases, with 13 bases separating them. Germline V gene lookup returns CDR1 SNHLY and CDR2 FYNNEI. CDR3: CASSERVRAPEAFF. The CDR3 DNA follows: TGTGCCAGCAGTGAACGGGTCAGGGCCCCTGAAGCTTTCTTT.

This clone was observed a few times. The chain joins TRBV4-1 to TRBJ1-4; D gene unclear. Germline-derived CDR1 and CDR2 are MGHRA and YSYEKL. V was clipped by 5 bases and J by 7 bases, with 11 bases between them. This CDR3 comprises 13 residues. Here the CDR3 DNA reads TGCGCCAGCAGCTGGGGAGGAAGTGAAAAACTGTTTTTT. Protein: CASSWGGSEKLFF.

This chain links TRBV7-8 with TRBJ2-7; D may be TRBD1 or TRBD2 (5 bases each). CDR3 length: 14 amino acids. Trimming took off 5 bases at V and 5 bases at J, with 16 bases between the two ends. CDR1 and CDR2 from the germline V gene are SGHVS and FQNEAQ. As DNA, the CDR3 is TGTGCCAGCAGCCTTCGGGACCTAGCCCACGAGCAGTACTTC. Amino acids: CASSLRDLAHEQYF.

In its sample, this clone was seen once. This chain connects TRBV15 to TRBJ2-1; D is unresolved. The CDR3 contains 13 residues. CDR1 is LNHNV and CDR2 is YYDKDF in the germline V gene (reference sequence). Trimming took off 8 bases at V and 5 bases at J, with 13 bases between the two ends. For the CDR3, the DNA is TGTGCCACCTCCCTTAGGTTGCACAATGAGCAGTTCTTC. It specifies CATSLRLHNEQFF.

The CDR3: CASSQPGSGGYTF. DNA of the CDR3: TGCGCCAGCAGCCAACCCGGGAGTGGCGGCTACACCTTC. The J gene is TRBJ1-2, the V gene TRBV4-1; D uncertain. This CDR3 comprises 13 residues. The V end lost 2 bases, the J end lost 8 bases, and 12 bases lay between the germline ends. The germline gives CDR1 MGHRA, CDR2 YSYEKL.

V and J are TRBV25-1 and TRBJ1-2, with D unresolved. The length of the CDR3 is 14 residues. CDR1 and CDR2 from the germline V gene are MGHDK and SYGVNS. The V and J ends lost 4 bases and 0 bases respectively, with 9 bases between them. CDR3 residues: CASSASGTNYGYTF. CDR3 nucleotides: TGTGCCAGCAGTGCTTCGGGCACTAACTATGGCTACACCTTC.

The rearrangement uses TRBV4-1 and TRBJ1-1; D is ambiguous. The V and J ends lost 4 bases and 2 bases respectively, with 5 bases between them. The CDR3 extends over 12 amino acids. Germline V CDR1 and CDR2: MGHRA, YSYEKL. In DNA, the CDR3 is TGCGCCAGCAGCCCGGGAAACACTGAAGCTTTCTTT. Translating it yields CASSPGNTEAFF.

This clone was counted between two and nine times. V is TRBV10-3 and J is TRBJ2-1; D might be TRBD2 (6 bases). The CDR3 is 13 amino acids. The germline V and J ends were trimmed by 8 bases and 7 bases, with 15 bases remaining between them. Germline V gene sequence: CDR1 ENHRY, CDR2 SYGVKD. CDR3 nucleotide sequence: TGTGCCATCCTCGAGGGACTGTTGAATGAGCAGTTCTTC. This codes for CAILEGLLNEQFF.

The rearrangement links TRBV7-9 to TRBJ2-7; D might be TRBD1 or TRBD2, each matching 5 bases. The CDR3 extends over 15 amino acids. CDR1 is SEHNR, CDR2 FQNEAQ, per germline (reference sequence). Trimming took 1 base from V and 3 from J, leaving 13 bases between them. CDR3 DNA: TGTGCCAGCAGCTTAGGGGCATGGGGGTTCTACGAGCAGTACTTC. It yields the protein CASSLGAWGFYEQYF.

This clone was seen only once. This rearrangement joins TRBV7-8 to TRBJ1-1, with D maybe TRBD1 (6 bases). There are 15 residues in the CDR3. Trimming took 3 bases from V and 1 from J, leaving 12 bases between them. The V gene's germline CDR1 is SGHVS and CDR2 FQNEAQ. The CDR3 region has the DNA TGTGCCAGCAGCTTCGGGGGGGCTCGGAACACTGAAGCTTTCTTT. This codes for CASSFGGARNTEAFF.

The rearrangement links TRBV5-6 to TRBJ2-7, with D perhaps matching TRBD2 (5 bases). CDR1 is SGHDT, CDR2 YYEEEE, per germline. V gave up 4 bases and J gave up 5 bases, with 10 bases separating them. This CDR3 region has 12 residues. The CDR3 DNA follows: TGTGCCAGCAGCACCGAGGGTAACGAGCAGTACTTC. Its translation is CASSTEGNEQYF.

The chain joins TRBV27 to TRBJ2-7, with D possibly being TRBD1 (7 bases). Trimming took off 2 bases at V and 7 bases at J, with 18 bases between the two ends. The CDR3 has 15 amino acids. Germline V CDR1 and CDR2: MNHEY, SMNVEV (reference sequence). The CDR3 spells CASSLMGGQRQEQYF. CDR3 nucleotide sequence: TGTGCCAGCAGTTTAATGGGGGGACAGAGGCAAGAGCAGTACTTC.

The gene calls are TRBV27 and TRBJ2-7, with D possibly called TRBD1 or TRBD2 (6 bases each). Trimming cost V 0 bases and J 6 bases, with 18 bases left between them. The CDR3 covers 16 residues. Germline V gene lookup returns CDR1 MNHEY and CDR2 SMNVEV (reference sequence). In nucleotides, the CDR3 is TGTGCCAGCAGTTTATCGCATGAGGGGGGCCTCGGCGAGCAGTACTTC. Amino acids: CASSLSHEGGLGEQYF.

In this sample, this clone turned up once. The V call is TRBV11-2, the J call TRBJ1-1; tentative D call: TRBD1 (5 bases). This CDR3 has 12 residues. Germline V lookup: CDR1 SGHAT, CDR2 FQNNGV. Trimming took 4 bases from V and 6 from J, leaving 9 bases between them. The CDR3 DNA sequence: TGTGCCAGCAGCTCGGGACGGGCTGAAGCTTTCTTT. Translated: CASSSGRAEAFF.

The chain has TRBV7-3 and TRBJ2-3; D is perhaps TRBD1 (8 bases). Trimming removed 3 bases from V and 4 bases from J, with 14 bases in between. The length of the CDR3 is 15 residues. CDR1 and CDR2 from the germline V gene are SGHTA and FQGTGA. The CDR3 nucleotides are TGTGCCAGCAGCTTCACAGGGGGGGCCTCAGATACGCAGTATTTT. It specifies CASSFTGGASDTQYF.

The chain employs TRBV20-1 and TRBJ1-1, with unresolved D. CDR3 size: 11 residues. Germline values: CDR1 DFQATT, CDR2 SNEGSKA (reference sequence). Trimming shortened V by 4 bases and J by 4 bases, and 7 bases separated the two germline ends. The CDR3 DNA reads TGCAGTGCTAAGGTTGGCACTGAAGCTTTCTTT. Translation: CSAKVGTEAFF.